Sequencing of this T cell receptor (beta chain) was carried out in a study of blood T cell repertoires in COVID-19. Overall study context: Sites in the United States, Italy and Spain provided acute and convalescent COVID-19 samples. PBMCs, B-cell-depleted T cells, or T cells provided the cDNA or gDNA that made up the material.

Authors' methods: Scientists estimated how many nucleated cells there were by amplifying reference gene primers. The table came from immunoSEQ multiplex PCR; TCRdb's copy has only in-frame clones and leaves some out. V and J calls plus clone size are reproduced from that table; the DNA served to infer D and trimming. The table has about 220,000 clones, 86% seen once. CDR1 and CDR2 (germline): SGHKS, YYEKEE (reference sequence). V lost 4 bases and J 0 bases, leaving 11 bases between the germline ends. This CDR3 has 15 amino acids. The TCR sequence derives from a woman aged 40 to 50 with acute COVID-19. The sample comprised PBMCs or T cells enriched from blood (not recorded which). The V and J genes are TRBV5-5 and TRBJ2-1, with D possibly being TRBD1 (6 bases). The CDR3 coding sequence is TGTGCCAGCAGCCCCGGACAGAGCTCCTACAATGAGCAGTTCTTC. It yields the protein CASSPGQSSYNEQFF.